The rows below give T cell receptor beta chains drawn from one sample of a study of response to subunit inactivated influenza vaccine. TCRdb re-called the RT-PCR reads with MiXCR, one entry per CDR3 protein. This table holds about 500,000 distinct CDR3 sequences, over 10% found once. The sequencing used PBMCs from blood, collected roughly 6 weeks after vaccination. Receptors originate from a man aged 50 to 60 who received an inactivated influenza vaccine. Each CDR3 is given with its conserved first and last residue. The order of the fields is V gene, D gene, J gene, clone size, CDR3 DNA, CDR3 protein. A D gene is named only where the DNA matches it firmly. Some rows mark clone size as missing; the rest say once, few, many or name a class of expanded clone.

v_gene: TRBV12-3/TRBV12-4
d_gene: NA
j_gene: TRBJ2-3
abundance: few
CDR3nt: TGTGCCAGCAGTTTAGGGTCTACTAGCACAGATACGCAGTATTTT
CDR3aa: CASSLGSTSTDTQYF

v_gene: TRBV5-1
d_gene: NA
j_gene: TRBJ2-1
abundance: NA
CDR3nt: TGCGCCAGCAGATCAGGGCTTAATGAGCAGTTCTTC
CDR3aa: CASRSGLNEQFF

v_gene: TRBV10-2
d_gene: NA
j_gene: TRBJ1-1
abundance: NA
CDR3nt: TGCGCCAGCAGTGAGGGGCAAATGACTGAAGCTTTCTTT
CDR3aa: CASSEGQMTEAFF

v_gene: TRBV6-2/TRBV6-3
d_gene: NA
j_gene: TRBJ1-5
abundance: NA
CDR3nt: TGTGCCAGCAGTTACGGAGGCCGGGGGGCAGATGCAATCAAACCCCAGCTTTTT
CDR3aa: CASSYGGRGADAIKPQLF

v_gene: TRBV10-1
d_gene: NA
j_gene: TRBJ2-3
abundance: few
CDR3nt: TGCGCCAGCAGTGATCGGATCGGGGGGCGGACAGATACGCAGTATTTT
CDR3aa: CASSDRIGGRTDTQYF

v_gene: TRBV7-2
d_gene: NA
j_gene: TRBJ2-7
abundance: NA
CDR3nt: TGTGCCAGCAGTAGGGGGGCGCAGCCTGGGGGGCAGTACTTC
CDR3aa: CASSRGAQPGGQYF

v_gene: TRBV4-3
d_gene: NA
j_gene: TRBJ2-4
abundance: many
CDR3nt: TGCGCCAGCAGCCAAGGGGTCCGAAACATTCAGTACTTC
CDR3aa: CASSQGVRNIQYF

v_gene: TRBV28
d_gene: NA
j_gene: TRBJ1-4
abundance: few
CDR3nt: TGTGCCAGCAGAACTGGTATTCGGGGCTCCAAGTCAGGGGAAGAAAAACTGTTTTTT
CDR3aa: CASRTGIRGSKSGEEKLFF

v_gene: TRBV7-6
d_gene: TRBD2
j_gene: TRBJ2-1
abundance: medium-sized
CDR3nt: TGTGCCAGCAGCTTAGATGGGACTAGCGGGAGAAAGGGAGACAATGAGCAGTTCTTC
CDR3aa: CASSLDGTSGRKGDNEQFF

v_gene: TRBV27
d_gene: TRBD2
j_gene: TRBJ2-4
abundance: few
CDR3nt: TGTGCCAGCAGTTTTTTAGCGGGCGCCCAAGCAGGCAAAAACATTCAGTACTTC
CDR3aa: CASSFLAGAQAGKNIQYF